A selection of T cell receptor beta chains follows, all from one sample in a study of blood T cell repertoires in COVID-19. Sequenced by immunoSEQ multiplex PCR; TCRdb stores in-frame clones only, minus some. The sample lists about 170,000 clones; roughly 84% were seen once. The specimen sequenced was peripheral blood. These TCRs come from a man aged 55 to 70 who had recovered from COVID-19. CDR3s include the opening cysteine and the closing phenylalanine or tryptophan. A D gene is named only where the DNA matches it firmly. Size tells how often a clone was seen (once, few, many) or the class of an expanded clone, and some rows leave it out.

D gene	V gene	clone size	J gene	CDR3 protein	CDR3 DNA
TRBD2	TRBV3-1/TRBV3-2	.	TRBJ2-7	CASSPGLAGGLSYEQYF	TGTGCCAGCAGCCCCGGACTAGCGGGGGGCCTCTCCTACGAGCAGTACTTC
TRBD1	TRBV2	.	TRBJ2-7	CASQDRESREQYF	TGTGCCAGCCAAGACAGGGAATCGCGCGAGCAGTACTTC
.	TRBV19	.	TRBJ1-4	CASSMRQGSEKLFF	TGTGCCAGTAGTATGCGGCAGGGTTCGGAAAAACTGTTTTTT
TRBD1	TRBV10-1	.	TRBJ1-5	CASTPDRGREYISRPGDSNQPQHF	TGCGCCAGCACCCCGGACAGGGGTCGGGAATATATCTCCCGCCCCGGAGATAGCAATCAGCCCCAGCATTTT
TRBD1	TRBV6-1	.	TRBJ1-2	CASSGLVRGRRNYGYTF	TGTGCCAGCAGTGGGCTCGTGAGGGGGCGAAGGAACTATGGCTACACCTTC
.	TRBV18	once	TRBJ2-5	CASSPRGGDQETQYF	TGTGCCAGCTCACCACGGGGGGGCGATCAAGAGACCCAGTACTTC
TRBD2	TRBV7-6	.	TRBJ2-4	CASSLEAGAGDAKNIQYF	TGTGCCAGCAGCCTGGAAGCTGGGGCGGGGGATGCCAAAAACATTCAGTACTTC
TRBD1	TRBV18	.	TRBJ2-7	CASSKGQGMTYEQYF	TGTGCCAGCTCAAAGGGACAGGGAATGACCTACGAGCAGTACTTC
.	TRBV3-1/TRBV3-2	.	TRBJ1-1	CASSRSTALNTEAFF	TGTGCCAGCAGCCGATCGACAGCCTTGAACACTGAAGCTTTCTTT
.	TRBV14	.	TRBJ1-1	CASSLDSAMNTEAFF	TGTGCCAGCAGCCTGGACAGCGCCATGAACACTGAAGCTTTCTTT
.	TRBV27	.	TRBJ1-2	CASSLFPSNYGYTF	TGTGCCAGCAGTTTATTCCCCTCTAACTATGGCTACACCTTC
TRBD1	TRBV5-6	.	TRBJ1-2	CASSPGTDTGVGYTF	TGTGCCAGCAGCCCCGGGACAGATACCGGTGTAGGCTACACCTTC
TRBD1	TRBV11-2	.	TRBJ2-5	CASRDRGLGETQYF	TGTGCCAGCAGGGACAGGGGCCTTGGAGAGACCCAGTACTTC
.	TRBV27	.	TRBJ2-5	CASRIMGGQETQYF	TGTGCCAGCCGTATCATGGGGGGCCAAGAGACCCAGTACTTC
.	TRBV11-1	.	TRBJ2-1	CASSSAGAPEDEQFF	TGTGCCAGCAGCTCCGCGGGGGCCCCTGAGGATGAGCAGTTCTTC
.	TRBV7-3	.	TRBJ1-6	CASSPRPRSYNSPLHF	TGTGCCAGCAGCCCACGTCCGAGGTCCTATAATTCACCCCTCCACTTT
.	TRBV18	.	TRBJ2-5	CASSRTPGIPKTQYF	TGTGCCAGCTCGCGTACTCCAGGGATCCCGAAGACCCAGTACTTC
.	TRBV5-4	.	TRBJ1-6	CASSLYGNSNSPLHF	TGTGCCAGCAGCTTGTACGGGAATAGTAATTCACCCCTCCACTTT
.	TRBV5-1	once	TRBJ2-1	CASRVAPGLTGFRGEQFF	TGCGCCAGCAGGGTTGCGCCGGGGCTCACAGGGTTTAGGGGTGAGCAGTTCTTC
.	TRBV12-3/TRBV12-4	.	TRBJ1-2	CASSFLDSYGYTF	TGTGCCAGCAGTTTTTTGGACAGCTATGGCTACACCTTC
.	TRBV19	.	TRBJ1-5	CASNPTPSTPQHF	TGTGCCAGTAACCCGACACCCTCAACGCCCCAGCATTTT
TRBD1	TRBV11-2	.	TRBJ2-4	CASSSRDRGSIAKNIQYF	TGTGCCAGCAGCTCGAGGGACAGGGGATCAATAGCCAAAAACATTCAGTACTTC
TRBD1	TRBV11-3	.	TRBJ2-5	CASSSQGGSRETQYF	TGTGCCAGCAGCTCACAGGGGGGATCGAGAGAGACCCAGTACTTC
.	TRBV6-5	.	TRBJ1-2	CASSYSNSRGYSGYTF	TGTGCCAGCAGTTACTCGAATAGCAGGGGATACAGTGGCTACACCTTC
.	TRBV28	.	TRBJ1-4	CASSAPDSRSEKLFF	TGTGCCAGCAGTGCCCCGGACAGTCGAAGTGAAAAACTGTTTTTT
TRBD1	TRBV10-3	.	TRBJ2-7	CAISTRTGLDEQYF	TGTGCCATCAGTACCCGGACAGGGTTGGACGAGCAGTACTTC
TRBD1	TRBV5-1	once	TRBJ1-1	CASSLGQGRTEAFF	TGCGCCAGCAGCTTGGGACAGGGGCGGACTGAAGCTTTCTTT
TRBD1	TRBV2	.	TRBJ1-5	CASRDRGNGNQPQHF	TGTGCCAGCAGGGACAGGGGTAACGGCAATCAGCCCCAGCATTTT
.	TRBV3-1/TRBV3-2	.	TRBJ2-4	CASSQGRGGGKNIQYF	TGTGCCAGCAGCCAAGGTAGGGGAGGTGGCAAAAACATTCAGTACTTC